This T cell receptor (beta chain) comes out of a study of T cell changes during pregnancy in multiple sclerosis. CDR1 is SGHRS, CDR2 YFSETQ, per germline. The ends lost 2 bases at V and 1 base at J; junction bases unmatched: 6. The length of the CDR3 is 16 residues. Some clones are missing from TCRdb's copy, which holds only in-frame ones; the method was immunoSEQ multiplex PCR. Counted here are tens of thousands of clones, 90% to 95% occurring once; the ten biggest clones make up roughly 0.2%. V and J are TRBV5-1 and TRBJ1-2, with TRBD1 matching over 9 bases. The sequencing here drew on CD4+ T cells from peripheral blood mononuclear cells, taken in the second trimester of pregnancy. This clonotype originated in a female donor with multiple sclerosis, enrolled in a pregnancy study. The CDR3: CASSLRWTGDNYGYTF. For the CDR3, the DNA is TGCGCCAGCAGCTTACGGTGGACAGGGGATAACTATGGCTACACCTTC.